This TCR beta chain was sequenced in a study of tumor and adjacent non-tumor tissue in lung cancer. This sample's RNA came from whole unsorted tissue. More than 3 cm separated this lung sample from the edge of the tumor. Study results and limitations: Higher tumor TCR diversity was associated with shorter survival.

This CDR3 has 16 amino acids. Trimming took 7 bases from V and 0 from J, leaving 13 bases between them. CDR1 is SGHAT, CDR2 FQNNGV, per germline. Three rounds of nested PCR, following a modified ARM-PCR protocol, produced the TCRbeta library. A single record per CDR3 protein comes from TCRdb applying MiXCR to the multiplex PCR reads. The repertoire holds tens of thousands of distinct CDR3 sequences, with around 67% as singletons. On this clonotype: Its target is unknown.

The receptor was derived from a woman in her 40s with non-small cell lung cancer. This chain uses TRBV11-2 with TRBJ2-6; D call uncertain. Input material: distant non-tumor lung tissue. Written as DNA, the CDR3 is TGTGCCAGCAAATGGTTAGACCTCTCTGGGGCCAACGTCCTGACTTTC. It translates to CASKWLDLSGANVLTF.